Listed below are T cell receptor beta chains from one sample, sequenced in a study of CD8+ T cells in alopecia areata. Profiled with immunoSEQ multiplex PCR; TCRdb holds only in-frame clones, not every one. The sample records 200,000 to 250,000 clones, 64% being singletons. The sequences come from CD4+ T cells sorted from blood, collected at week 4, from a patient treated with tofacitinib. The receptors originated from a human donor with alopecia areata. Each CDR3 is given with its conserved first and last residue. D genes are given only for firm matches. Expanded clones get a size class; other rows say once, few or many, or leave the size out.

CSARQNSNQPQHF,TGCAGCGCCAGACAGAATAGCAATCAGCCCCAGCATTTT,NA,13,NA,TRBV29-1,TRBJ1-5
CASSQGTAQETQYF,TGCGCCAGCAGCCAAGGGACAGCTCAAGAGACCCAGTACTTC,few,14,TRBD1,TRBV5-1,TRBJ2-5
CASSPNGGVNEQFF,TGTGCCAGCAGCCCAAACGGGGGGGTCAATGAGCAGTTCTTC,NA,14,TRBD2,TRBV5-6,TRBJ2-1
CASSGPIGGYQPQHF,TGTGCCAGCAGCGGACCCATAGGAGGCTATCAGCCCCAGCATTTT,NA,15,NA,TRBV7-9,TRBJ1-5
CAVQQGVGEKLFF,TGTGCCGTGCAACAGGGTGTGGGTGAAAAACTGTTTTTT,NA,13,NA,TRBV10-3,TRBJ1-4
CAWPGCEKLFF,TGTGCCTGGCCAGGTTGTGAAAAACTGTTTTTT,NA,11,NA,TRBV30,TRBJ1-4
CASSRSDTLLTDTQYF,TGTGCCAGCAGCCGTTCGGACACGCTACTCACAGATACGCAGTATTTT,NA,16,NA,TRBV5-4,TRBJ2-3
CASSATGVTFYGYTF,TGTGCCAGCAGTGCAACAGGGGTGACCTTCTATGGCTACACCTTC,NA,15,TRBD1,TRBV6-4,TRBJ1-2
CASSPYSTVEGEKLFF,TGTGCCAGCTCACCGTATAGCACAGTAGAGGGTGAAAAACTGTTTTTT,NA,16,NA,TRBV18,TRBJ1-4
CASSLASAASIAPGEQYF,TGTGCCAGCAGCTTAGCGTCGGCCGCTAGCATTGCTCCTGGGGAGCAGTACTTC,NA,18,NA,TRBV7-2,TRBJ2-7
CSVRQGATDTQYF,TGCAGCGTCCGACAGGGGGCTACAGATACGCAGTATTTT,NA,13,TRBD1,TRBV29-1,TRBJ2-3
CASSSQRGRVNSPLHF,TGTGCCAGCAGCTCACAAAGAGGCAGGGTAAATTCACCCCTCCACTTT,NA,16,NA,TRBV9,TRBJ1-6
CASSLGQGVGETQYF,TGTGCCAGCAGCTTGGGACAGGGGGTAGGGGAGACCCAGTACTTC,NA,15,TRBD1,TRBV5-4,TRBJ2-5
CSVSDRENTEAFF,TGCAGCGTTTCGGACAGGGAAAACACTGAAGCTTTCTTT,NA,13,TRBD1,TRBV29-1,TRBJ1-1
CASSKGGGTDTQYF,TGTGCCAGTAGTAAGGGGGGGGGCACAGATACGCAGTATTTT,NA,14,NA,TRBV19,TRBJ2-3
CAWRPGLLTGDTYGYTF,TGTGCCTGGAGACCCGGCCTTCTGACAGGGGACACCTATGGCTACACCTTC,NA,17,TRBD1,TRBV30,TRBJ1-2
CASSLYRRYQETQYF,TGCGCCAGCAGCTTGTACAGGCGGTACCAAGAGACCCAGTACTTC,once,15,NA,TRBV5-1,TRBJ2-5